The rows below give T cell receptor beta chains drawn from one sample of a study of shared clonotypes between healthy human individuals. Sequenced by immunoSEQ multiplex PCR; TCRdb stores in-frame clones only, minus some. Among some 2,400,000 clones listed, around 95% were seen once. Sequencing was done on a sample of naive CD4+ T cells sorted from blood. Receptors were obtained from a young man in good health. Each CDR3 is given with its conserved first and last residue. D genes are given only for firm matches. The size entry is marked missing in some rows and otherwise reads once, few, many or a size class.

j_gene	d_gene	abundance	v_gene	len	CDR3nt	CDR3aa
TRBJ1-4	NA	NA	TRBV6-1	14	TGTGCCAGCACCCTACTGGCCCCCAATGAAAAACTGTTTTTT	CASTLLAPNEKLFF
TRBJ2-5	NA	NA	TRBV5-1	15	TGCGCCAGCAGCTTGGGGTCAGCCGTGGTGGAGACCCAGTACTTC	CASSLGSAVVETQYF
TRBJ2-3	NA	once	TRBV7-2	14	TGTGCCAGCAGGGCCTCGAGAGGCACAGATACGCAGTATTTT	CASRASRGTDTQYF
TRBJ1-2	TRBD1	NA	TRBV9	14	TGTGCCAGCAGCGTGGGACAGGGGATTGGCGGCTACACCTTC	CASSVGQGIGGYTF
TRBJ2-5	NA	NA	TRBV4-1	15	TGCGCCAGCAGCCAAGTCCCGGGACTGGGAGAGACCCAGTACTTC	CASSQVPGLGETQYF
TRBJ1-1	NA	NA	TRBV13	12	TGTGCCAGCAGCTCTTCTTGGACCGGAGCTTTCTTT	CASSSSWTGAFF
TRBJ2-2	NA	NA	TRBV6-1	14	TGTGCCAGCAACCCGGGACAACCCACCGGGGAGCTGTTTTTT	CASNPGQPTGELFF
TRBJ1-2	NA	NA	TRBV10-3	16	TGTGCCATCAACCGAGAGGAATCGGGGGCGCGGTATGGCTACACCTTC	CAINREESGARYGYTF
TRBJ1-6	TRBD1	NA	TRBV11-2	13	TGTGCCAGCAGCTACGACAGGGTCTCACCCCTCCACTTT	CASSYDRVSPLHF
TRBJ1-5	TRBD1	NA	TRBV6-5	14	TGTGCCAGCAGTTATCGACAGGGTGACCAGCCCCAGCATTTT	CASSYRQGDQPQHF
TRBJ1-5	NA	few	TRBV10-3	11	TGTGCCATCGGTGACGATCAGCCCCAGCATTTT	CAIGDDQPQHF
TRBJ2-1	TRBD2	NA	TRBV4-3	16	TGCGCCAGCAGCCAAGAGGGACTAGCGGGAGGGAATGAGCAGTTCTTC	CASSQEGLAGGNEQFF
TRBJ2-3	NA	NA	TRBV4-1	13	TGCGCCAGCAGCCAAGTCCTCCTGAATACGCAGTATTTT	CASSQVLLNTQYF
TRBJ2-3	TRBD2	NA	TRBV7-2	16	TGTGCCAGCAGCTTAGCCAGCGGGAGCACCACAGATACGCAGTATTTT	CASSLASGSTTDTQYF
TRBJ1-6	NA	NA	TRBV25-1	13	TGTGCCAGCAGTGCTACCTATAATTCACCCCTCCACTTT	CASSATYNSPLHF
TRBJ1-5	NA	few	TRBV18	13	TGTGCCAGCTCACCATATGTAAGTCAGCCCCAGCATTTT	CASSPYVSQPQHF
TRBJ2-1	TRBD2	NA	TRBV5-1	14	TGCGCCAGCAGCCCCGGGTCTAGCGGGAGGAGGCAGTTCTTC	CASSPGSSGRRQFF
TRBJ1-1	NA	once	TRBV13	14	TGTGCCAGCAGCTCACAGGGATCGAACACTGAAGCTTTCTTT	CASSSQGSNTEAFF
TRBJ2-3	TRBD1	NA	TRBV7-9	12	TGTGCCTCCAGGGGGCGCGCAGATACGCAGTATTTT	CASRGRADTQYF
TRBJ1-1	TRBD1	NA	TRBV7-9	15	TGTGCCAGCAGCCCGAGACAGGGTAGGAACACTGAAGCTTTCTTT	CASSPRQGRNTEAFF
TRBJ1-3	NA	NA	TRBV9	13	TGTGCCAGCCGCAAGGGTTTTTCAGACACCATATATTTT	CASRKGFSDTIYF
TRBJ2-7	NA	NA	TRBV4-3	15	TGCGCCAGCAGCCAAGAGTTGGGGAAGGGGAACGAGCAGTACTTC	CASSQELGKGNEQYF
TRBJ1-2	NA	NA	TRBV19	15	TGTGCCAGTAAAGGGCGACAGGTGACTTCGCGAGGCTACACCTTC	CASKGRQVTSRGYTF
TRBJ2-3	NA	NA	TRBV9	12	TGTGCCAGCAGCGTAGTAGCAGATACGCAGTATTTT	CASSVVADTQYF
TRBJ2-1	NA	NA	TRBV28	15	TGTGCCAGCAGCCCTTCAGGGGCGCAGTACAATGAGCAGTTCTTC	CASSPSGAQYNEQFF
TRBJ1-1	TRBD1	NA	TRBV6-5	15	TGTGCCAGCAGTTCGCCGGGACAGCCCAACGCTGAAGCTTTCTTT	CASSSPGQPNAEAFF
TRBJ2-7	NA	once	TRBV7-8	15	TGTGCCAGCAGCCTCAGGGAGGGGGCCTCCTACGAGCAGTACTTC	CASSLREGASYEQYF
TRBJ1-1	TRBD1	NA	TRBV7-9	16	TGTGCCAGCAGCTTAATCTTCGGGACAGAGAACACTGAAGCTTTCTTT	CASSLIFGTENTEAFF
TRBJ2-1	NA	NA	TRBV5-1	14	TGCGCCAGCAGCAGGGGACAAGCAGGGAATGAGCAGTTCTTC	CASSRGQAGNEQFF
TRBJ1-4	NA	NA	TRBV6-6	12	TGTGGATGCAAGAAGATTAATGAAAAACTGTTTTTT	CGCKKINEKLFF
TRBJ2-3	NA	NA	TRBV14	13	TGTGCCAGCGCGGGGCCCGGCGGTTATACGCAGTATTTT	CASAGPGGYTQYF
TRBJ1-5	NA	NA	TRBV19	15	TGTGCCAGTAGCCCGATAGTGCATAGCAATCAGCCCCAGCATTTT	CASSPIVHSNQPQHF
TRBJ2-2	NA	NA	TRBV7-3	14	TGTGCCAGCACCGGGACTCCGAACACCGGGGAGCTGTTTTTT	CASTGTPNTGELFF
TRBJ2-5	TRBD2	NA	TRBV7-9	18	TGTGCCAGCAGCTTAGTAACCGGGACTAGCGGGAACCAAGAGACCCAGTACTTC	CASSLVTGTSGNQETQYF
TRBJ2-2	NA	NA	TRBV30	14	TGTGCCTGGAGTGTTACACAGCCCTACGGGGAGCTGTTTTTT	CAWSVTQPYGELFF
TRBJ1-3	NA	NA	TRBV25-1	15	TGTGCCAGCAGTGAATCGGGGAAATCGAGAAACACCATATATTTT	CASSESGKSRNTIYF
TRBJ2-7	TRBD1	NA	TRBV15	15	TGTGCCACCAGCAGAGGACAGGGATATGACTACGAGCAGTACTTC	CATSRGQGYDYEQYF
TRBJ1-2	NA	few	TRBV2	11	TGTGCCAGCAGTGAAGCGCATGGCTACACCTTC	CASSEAHGYTF
TRBJ1-4	TRBD1	NA	TRBV13	14	TGTGCCAGCAGCTTAAAACAGGGGTATGAAAAACTGTTTTTT	CASSLKQGYEKLFF
TRBJ1-2	NA	NA	TRBV19	15	TGTGCCAGTAGTATTGGGGGACTCCCCAACTATGGCTACACCTTC	CASSIGGLPNYGYTF
TRBJ1-5	NA	NA	TRBV7-2	15	TGTGCCAGCAGCTTAGTCCCAGGGGAAAGTCAGCCCCAGCATTTT	CASSLVPGESQPQHF
TRBJ1-3	NA	NA	TRBV19	11	TGTGCCAGTACCCGAACCGGGACCCTATATTTT	CASTRTGTLYF